Here is one T cell receptor beta chain with its context. Between the trimmed V and J ends, which lost 5 bases and 5 bases, there was a span of 12 bases. CDR1 and CDR2 (germline): SGHTA, FQGNSA. CDR3 length: 13 amino acids. The record originates from a study of CD8+CD57+ T cells in acquired aplastic anemia. The TCR beta profiling, which covered VDJ combination and CDR3 sequence, was carried out using genomic DNA as the template. Using its own MiXCR run on the reads, TCRdb lists one record per CDR3 protein. The sample carries some 190,000 distinct CDR3 sequences, around 50% recorded once. The gene calls are TRBV7-2 and TRBJ1-1; D not resolved. The clonotype originates from a human donor in good health, serving as a control. Source material: sorted CD4+, CD8+, or CD8+CD57+ T cells (not recorded which) from PBMCs. CDR3 in amino acids: CASSNRVRTEAFF. The CDR3, as DNA: TGTGCCAGCAGCAACCGGGTGCGTACTGAAGCTTTCTTT.